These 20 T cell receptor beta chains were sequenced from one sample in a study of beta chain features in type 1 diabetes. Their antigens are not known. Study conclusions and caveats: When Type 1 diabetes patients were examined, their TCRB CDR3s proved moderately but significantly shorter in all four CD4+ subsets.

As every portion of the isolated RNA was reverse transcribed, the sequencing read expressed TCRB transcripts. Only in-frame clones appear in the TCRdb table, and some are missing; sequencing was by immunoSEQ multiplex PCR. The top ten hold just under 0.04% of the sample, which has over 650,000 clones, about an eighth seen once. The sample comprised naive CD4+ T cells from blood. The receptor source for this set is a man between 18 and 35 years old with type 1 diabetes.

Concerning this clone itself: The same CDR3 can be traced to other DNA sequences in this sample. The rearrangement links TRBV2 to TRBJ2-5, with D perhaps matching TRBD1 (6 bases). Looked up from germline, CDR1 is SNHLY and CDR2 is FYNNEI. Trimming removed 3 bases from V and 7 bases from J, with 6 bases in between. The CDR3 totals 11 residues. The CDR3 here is CASSDRGTQYF. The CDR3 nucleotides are TGTGCCAGCAGTGACAGGGGGACCCAGTACTTC.

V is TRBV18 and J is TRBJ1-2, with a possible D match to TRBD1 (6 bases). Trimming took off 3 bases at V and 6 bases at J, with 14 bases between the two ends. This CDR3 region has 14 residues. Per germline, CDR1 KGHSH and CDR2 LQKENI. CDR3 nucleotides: TGTGCCAGCTCACCGCAGGGGACGTGGAATGGCTACACCTTC. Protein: CASSPQGTWNGYTF.

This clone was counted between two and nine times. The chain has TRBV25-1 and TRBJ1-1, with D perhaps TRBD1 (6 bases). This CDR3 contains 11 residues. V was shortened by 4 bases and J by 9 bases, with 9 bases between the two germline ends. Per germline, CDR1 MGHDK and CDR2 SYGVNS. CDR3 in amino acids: CASSVQGKAFF. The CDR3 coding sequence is TGTGCCAGCAGTGTACAGGGAAAAGCTTTCTTT.

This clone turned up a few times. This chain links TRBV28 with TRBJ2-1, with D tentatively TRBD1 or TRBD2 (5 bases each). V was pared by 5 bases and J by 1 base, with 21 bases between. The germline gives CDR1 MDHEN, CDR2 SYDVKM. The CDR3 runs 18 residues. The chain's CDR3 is CASSPPGWDGGSYNEQFF. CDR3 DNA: TGTGCCAGCAGTCCCCCCGGCTGGGACGGTGGTTCCTACAATGAGCAGTTCTTC.

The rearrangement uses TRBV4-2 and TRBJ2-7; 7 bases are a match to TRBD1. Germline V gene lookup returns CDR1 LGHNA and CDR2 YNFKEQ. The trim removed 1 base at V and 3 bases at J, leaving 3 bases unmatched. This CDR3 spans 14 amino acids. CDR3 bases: TGTGCCAGCAGCCAAGGACAGGGAAACTACGAGCAGTACTTC. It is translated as CASSQGQGNYEQYF.

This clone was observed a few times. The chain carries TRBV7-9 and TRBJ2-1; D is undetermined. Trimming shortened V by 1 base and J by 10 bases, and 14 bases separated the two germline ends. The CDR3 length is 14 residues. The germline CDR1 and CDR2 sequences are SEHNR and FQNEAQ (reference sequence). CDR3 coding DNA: TGTGCCAGCAGCTTAGAGCTCAGTTACCTGGAGCAGTTCTTC. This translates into CASSLELSYLEQFF.

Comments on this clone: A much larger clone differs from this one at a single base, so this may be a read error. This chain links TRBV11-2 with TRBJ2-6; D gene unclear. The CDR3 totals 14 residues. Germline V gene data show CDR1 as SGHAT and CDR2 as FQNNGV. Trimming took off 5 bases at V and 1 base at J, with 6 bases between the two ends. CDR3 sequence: CASSATSGANVLTF. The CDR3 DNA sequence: TGTGCCAGCAGCGCTACTTCTGGGGCCAACGTCCTGACTTTC.

This chain's CDR3 is CASRVGRGEDTQYF. CDR3 nucleotides: TGCGCCAGCAGGGTTGGGCGGGGTGAAGATACGCAGTATTTT. The chain recombines TRBV5-1 with TRBJ2-3, with D perhaps TRBD2 (6 bases). CDR1 is SGHRS and CDR2 is YFSETQ in the germline V gene. The V end was cut by 5 bases, the J end by 5 bases, with 15 bases between. The CDR3 runs to 14 residues.

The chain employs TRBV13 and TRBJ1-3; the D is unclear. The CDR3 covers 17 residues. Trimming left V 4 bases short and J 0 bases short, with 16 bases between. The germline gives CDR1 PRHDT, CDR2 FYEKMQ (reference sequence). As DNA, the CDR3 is TGTGCCAGCAGCTCGATCCCCGACCTAAGCTCTGGAAACACCATATATTTT. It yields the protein CASSSIPDLSSGNTIYF.

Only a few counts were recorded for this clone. CDR3 sequence: CASSQEEQGDGYTF. CDR3 sequence (DNA): TGCGCCAGCAGCCAAGAGGAACAGGGTGATGGCTACACCTTC. The chain employs TRBV4-1 and TRBJ1-2, with D perhaps matching TRBD1 (6 bases). This CDR3 comprises 14 residues. Looked up from germline, CDR1 is MGHRA and CDR2 is YSYEKL. V was trimmed by 0 bases and J by 6 bases, leaving 11 bases between them.

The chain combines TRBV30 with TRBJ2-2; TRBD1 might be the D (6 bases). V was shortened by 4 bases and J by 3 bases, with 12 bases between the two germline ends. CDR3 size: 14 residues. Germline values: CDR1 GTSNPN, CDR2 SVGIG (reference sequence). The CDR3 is CAWTRTGYTGELFF. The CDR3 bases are TGTGCCTGGACAAGAACAGGGTACACCGGGGAGCTGTTTTTT.

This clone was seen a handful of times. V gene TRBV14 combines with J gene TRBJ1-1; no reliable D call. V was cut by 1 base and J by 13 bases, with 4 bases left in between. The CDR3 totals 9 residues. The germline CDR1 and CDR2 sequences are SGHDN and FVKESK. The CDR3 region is CASSQVGFF. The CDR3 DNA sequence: TGTGCCAGCAGCCAAGTGGGTTTCTTT.

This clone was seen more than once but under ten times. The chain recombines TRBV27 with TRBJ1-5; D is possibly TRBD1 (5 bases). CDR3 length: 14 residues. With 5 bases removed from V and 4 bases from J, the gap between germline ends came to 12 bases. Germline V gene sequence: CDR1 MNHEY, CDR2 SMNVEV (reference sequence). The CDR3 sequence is CASSPSGGNQPQHF. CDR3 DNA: TGTGCCAGCAGTCCCTCCGGGGGGAATCAGCCCCAGCATTTT.

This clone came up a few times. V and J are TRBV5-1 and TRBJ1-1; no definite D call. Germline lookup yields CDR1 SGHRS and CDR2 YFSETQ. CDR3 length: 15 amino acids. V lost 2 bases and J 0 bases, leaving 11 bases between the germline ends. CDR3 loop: CASSFSATVNTEAFF. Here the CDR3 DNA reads TGCGCCAGCAGCTTTTCCGCCACGGTGAACACTGAAGCTTTCTTT.

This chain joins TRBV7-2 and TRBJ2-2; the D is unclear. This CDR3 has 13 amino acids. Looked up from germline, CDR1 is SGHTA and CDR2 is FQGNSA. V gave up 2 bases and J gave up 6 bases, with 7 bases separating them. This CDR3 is CASSLTSPGELFF. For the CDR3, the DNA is TGTGCCAGCAGCTTAACATCTCCCGGGGAGCTGTTTTTT.

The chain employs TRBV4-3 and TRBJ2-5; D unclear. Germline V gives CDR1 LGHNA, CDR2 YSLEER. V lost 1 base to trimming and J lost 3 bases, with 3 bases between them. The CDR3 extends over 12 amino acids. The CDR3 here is CASSQVEETQYF. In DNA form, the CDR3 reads TGCGCCAGCAGCCAAGTCGAAGAGACCCAGTACTTC.

CDR3 in amino acids: CASTPVRDSSGANVLTF. The CDR3 DNA follows: TGTGCCAGCACCCCAGTCAGGGACTCTTCTGGGGCCAACGTCCTGACTTTC. The genes are TRBV28 and TRBJ2-6, with D possibly matching TRBD2 (6 bases). Trimming shortened V by 7 bases and J by 1 base, and 17 bases separated the two germline ends. Per the germline V gene, CDR1 is MDHEN and CDR2 is SYDVKM. The CDR3 loop spans 17 amino acids.

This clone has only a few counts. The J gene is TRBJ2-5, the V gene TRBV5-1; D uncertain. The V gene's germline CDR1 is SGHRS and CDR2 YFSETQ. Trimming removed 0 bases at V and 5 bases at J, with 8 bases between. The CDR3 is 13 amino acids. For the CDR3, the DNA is TGCGCCAGCAGCTTGGGAGATGGGGAGACCCAGTACTTC. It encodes CASSLGDGETQYF.

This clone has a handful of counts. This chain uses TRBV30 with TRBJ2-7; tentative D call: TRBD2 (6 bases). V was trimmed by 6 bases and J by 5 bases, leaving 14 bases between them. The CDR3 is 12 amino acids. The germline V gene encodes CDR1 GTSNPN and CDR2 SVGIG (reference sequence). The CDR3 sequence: CACGAGNNEQYF. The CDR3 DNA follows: TGTGCCTGTGGGGCGGGGAATAACGAGCAGTACTTC.

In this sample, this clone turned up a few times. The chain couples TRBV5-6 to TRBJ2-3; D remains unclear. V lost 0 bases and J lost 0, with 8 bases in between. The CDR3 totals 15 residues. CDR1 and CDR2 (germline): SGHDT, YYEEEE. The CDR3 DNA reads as TGTGCCAGCAGCTTGGGGCCGCCAAGCACAGATACGCAGTATTTT. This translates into CASSLGPPSTDTQYF.